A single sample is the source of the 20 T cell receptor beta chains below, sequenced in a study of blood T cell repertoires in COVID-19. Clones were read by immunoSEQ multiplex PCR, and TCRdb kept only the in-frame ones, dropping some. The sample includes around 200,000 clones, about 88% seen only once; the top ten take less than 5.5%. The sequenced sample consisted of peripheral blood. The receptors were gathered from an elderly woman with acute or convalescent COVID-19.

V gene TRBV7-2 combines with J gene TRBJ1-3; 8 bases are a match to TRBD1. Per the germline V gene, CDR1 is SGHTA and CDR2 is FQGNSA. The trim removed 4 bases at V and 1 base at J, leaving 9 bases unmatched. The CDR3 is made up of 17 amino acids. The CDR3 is CASSSQRTGRSGNTIYF. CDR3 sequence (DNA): TGTGCCAGCAGCTCTCAAAGGACAGGGAGGTCTGGAAACACCATATATTTT.

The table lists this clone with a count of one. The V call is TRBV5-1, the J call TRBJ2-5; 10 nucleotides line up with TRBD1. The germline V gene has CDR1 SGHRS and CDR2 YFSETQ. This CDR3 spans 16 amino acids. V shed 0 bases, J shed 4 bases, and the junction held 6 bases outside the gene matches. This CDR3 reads CASSLAGQGGGETQYF. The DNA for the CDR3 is TGCGCCAGCAGCTTGGCCGGACAGGGGGGTGGAGAGACCCAGTACTTC.

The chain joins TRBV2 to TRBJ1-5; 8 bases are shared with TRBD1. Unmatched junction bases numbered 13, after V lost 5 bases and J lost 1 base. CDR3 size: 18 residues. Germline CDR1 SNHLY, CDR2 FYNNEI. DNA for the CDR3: TGTGCCAGCAGTTCGCGACAGGGGCAGGAGCTCAGCAATCAGCCCCAGCATTTT. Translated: CASSSRQGQELSNQPQHF.

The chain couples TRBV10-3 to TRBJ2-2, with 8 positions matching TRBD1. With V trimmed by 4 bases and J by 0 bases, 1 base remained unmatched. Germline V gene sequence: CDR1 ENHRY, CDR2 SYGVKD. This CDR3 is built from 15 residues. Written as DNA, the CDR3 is TGTGCCATCAGTGGGGGACAGGCGAACACCGGGGAGCTGTTTTTT. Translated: CAISGGQANTGELFF.

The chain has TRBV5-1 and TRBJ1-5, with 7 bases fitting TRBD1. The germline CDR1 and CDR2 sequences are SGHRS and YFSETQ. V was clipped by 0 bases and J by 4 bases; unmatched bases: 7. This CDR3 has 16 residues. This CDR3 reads CASSLGNDRENQPQHF. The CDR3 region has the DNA TGCGCCAGCAGCTTGGGCAATGACAGGGAGAATCAGCCCCAGCATTTT.

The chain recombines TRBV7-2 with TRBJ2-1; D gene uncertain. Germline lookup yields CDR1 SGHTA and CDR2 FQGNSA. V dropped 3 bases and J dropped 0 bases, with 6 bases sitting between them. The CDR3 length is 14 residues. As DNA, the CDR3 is TGTGCCAGCAGCTTCAGTGCCTCCTACAATGAGCAGTTCTTC. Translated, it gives CASSFSASYNEQFF.

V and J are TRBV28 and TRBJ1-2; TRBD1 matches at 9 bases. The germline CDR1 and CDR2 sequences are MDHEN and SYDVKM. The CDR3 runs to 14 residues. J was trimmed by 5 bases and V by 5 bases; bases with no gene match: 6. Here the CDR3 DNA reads TGTGCCAGCAGTCTACCGGGACAGGGTTATGGCTACACCTTC. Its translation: CASSLPGQGYGYTF.

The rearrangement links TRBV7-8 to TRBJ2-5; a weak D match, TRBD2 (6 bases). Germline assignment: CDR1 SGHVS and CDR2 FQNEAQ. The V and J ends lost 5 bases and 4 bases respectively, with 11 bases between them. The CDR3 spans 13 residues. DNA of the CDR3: TGTGCCAGCAGCGTCACTAGCTCAGAGACCCAGTACTTC. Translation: CASSVTSSETQYF.

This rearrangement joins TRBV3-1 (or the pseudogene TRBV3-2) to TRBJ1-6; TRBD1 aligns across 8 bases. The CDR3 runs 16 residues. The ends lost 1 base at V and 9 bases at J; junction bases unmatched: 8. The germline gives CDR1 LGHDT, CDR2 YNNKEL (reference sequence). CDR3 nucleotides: TGTGCCAGCAGCCAAGCAACAGGGGGAGTCGGTTCACCCCTCCACTTT. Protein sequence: CASSQATGGVGSPLHF.

The CDR3 sequence: CASSLRGNILGGELFF. CDR3 in DNA: TGTGCCAGCAGCTTGCGGGGGAACATTCTCGGCGGGGAGCTGTTTTTT. The chain combines TRBV5-4 with TRBJ2-2, with a tentative D call TRBD2 (6 bases). CDR3 length: 16 residues. The germline V gene has CDR1 SGHNT and CDR2 YYREEE (reference sequence). Trimming removed 1 base at V and 7 bases at J, with 17 bases between.

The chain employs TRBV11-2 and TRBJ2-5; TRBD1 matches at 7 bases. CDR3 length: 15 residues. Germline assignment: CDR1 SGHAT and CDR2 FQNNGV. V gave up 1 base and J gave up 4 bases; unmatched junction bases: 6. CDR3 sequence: CASSLVTGSGETQYF. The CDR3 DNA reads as TGTGCCAGCAGCTTAGTGACAGGGAGTGGAGAGACCCAGTACTTC.

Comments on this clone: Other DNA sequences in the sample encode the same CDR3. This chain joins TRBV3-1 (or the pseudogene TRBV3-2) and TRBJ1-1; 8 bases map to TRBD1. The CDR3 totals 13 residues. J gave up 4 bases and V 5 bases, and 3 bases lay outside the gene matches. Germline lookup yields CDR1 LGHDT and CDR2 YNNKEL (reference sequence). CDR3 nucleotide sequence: TGTGCCAGCAGCAATACAGGGGGCACTGAAGCTTTCTTT. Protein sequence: CASSNTGGTEAFF.

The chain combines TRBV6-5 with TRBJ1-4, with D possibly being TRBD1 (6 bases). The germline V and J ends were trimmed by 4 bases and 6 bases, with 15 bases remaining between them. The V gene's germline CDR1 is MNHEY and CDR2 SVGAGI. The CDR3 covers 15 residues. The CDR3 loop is CASSFAGGGYEKLFF. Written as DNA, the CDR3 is TGTGCCAGCAGTTTTGCTGGGGGCGGTTATGAAAAACTGTTTTTT.

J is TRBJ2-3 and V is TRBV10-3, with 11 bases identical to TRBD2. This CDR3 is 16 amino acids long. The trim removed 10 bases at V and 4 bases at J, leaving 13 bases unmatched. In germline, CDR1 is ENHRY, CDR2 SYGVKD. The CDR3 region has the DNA TGTGCCACCCGCCCACTAGCGGGAGAATCCTCAGATACGCAGTATTTT. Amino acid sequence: CATRPLAGESSDTQYF.

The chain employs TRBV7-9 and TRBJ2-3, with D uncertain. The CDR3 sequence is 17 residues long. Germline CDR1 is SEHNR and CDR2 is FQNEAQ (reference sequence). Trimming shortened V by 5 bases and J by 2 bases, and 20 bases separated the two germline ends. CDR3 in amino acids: CASSNFINFLLTDTQYF. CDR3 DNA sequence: TGTGCCAGCAGCAATTTCATAAACTTCCTTCTCACAGATACGCAGTATTTT.

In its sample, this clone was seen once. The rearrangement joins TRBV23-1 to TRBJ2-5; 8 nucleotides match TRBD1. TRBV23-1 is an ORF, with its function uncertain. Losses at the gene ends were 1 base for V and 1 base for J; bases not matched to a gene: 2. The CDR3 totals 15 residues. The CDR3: CASSQYDRGQETQYF. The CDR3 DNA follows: TGCGCCAGCAGTCAATACGACAGGGGCCAAGAGACCCAGTACTTC.

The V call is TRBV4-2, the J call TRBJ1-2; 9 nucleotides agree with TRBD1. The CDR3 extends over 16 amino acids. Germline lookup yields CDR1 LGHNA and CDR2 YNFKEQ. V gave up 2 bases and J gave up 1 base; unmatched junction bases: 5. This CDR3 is CASSQPGQGFNYGYTF. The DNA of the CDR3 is TGTGCCAGCAGCCAACCCGGACAGGGGTTTAACTATGGCTACACCTTC.

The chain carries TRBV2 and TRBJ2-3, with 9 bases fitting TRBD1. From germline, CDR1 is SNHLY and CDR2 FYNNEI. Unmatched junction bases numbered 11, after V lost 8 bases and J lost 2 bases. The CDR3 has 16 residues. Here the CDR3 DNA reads TGTGCCAGCCGGGCCCTCGGGACAGGGTACACAGATACGCAGTATTTT. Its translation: CASRALGTGYTDTQYF.

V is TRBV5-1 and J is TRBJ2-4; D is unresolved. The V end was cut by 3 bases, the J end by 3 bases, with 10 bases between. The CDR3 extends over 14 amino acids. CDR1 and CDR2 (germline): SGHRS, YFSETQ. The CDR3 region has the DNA TGCGCCAGCAGCTCGATCCCCGGCAAAAACATTCAGTACTTC. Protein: CASSSIPGKNIQYF.

In DNA form, the CDR3 reads TGTGCCAGTAGTAGGGGACTAGCTAACACCGGGGAGCTGTTTTTT. This gives the protein CASSRGLANTGELFF. The V call is TRBV19, the J call TRBJ2-2; 9 positions match TRBD2. The V gene's germline CDR1 is LNHDA and CDR2 SQIVND (reference sequence). V lost 4 bases to trimming and J lost 2 bases; unmatched junction nucleotides: 2. The CDR3 spans 15 residues.